Described below is a single T cell receptor (beta chain) sequence and its context. Its antigen is unidentified. At the DNA level, this CDR3 is encoded by other sequences in the same sample as well. Extracted RNA was reverse transcribed into cDNA, the sequencing template. Some clones are missing from TCRdb's copy, which holds only in-frame ones; the method was immunoSEQ multiplex PCR. The table shows 110,000 to 150,000 clones, with around 62% occurring only once. The data were taken from a study of CD8+ T cells in alopecia areata. Whole-study results and caveats: Normal skin's resident alphabeta T cells are also sequenced in scalp samples. The study found higher clonality in lesional than normal scalp, especially in alopecia totalis/universalis.

The CDR3 consists of 11 residues. CDR1 is SEHNR and CDR2 is FQNEAQ in the germline V gene (reference sequence). V was pared by 5 bases and J by 2 bases, with 4 bases between. The V gene is TRBV7-9, the J gene TRBJ2-7, with D uncertain. This receptor was identified in a human donor in good health. The sample comprised CD8+ T cells sorted from blood. The CDR3 sequence: CASSKAYEQYF. CDR3 bases: TGTGCCAGCAGCAAAGCCTACGAGCAGTACTTC.